A selection of T cell receptor beta chains follows, all from one sample in a study of CD8 T cells in Susac syndrome. TCRdb itself ran the immunoSEQ multiplex PCR reads through MiXCR, one entry per CDR3 protein. Of roughly 200,000 distinct CDR3 sequences in the sample, 85% to 95% were seen once. The sequenced sample was CD4+ T cells from PBMCs. These receptor sequences come from a human donor with Susac syndrome. The CDR3 runs from the conserved cysteine through the conserved F or W. A D gene is named only where the DNA matches it firmly. Clone size is not always given. Where it is, it says once, few, many or a class for expanded clones.

J,size,V,D,DNA,CDR3
TRBJ1-1,.,TRBV29-1,TRBD1,TGCAGCGCCCGACAGGGTACCCCTGAAGCTTTCTTT,CSARQGTPEAFF
TRBJ1-6,.,TRBV12-3/TRBV12-4,.,TGTGCCAGCAGAACACCAGGGCTACCCCTCCACTTT,CASRTPGLPLHF
TRBJ2-3,.,TRBV27,.,TGTGCCAGCAGTTTATTTCGGACACAGCTCACAGATACGCAGTATTTT,CASSLFRTQLTDTQYF
TRBJ1-1,.,TRBV12-3/TRBV12-4,.,TGTGCCAGCAGTTTAAACCTTGGGTACACTGAAGCTTTCTTT,CASSLNLGYTEAFF
TRBJ2-7,.,TRBV30,.,TGTGCCTGGGGGTCGGTCCGCCCCCACGAGCAGTACTTC,CAWGSVRPHEQYF
TRBJ2-1,.,TRBV7-2,TRBD2,TGTGCCAGCAACCCTGGGAGGGGAAGTGAGCAGTTCTTC,CASNPGRGSEQFF
TRBJ2-3,.,TRBV5-4,TRBD1,TGTGCCAGCAGCCCGAGGACAGGGAGAGGAGCAGATACGCAGTATTTT,CASSPRTGRGADTQYF
TRBJ2-1,once,TRBV15,.,TGTGCCACCAGCACACCCCCCCGGGCTCAGCAGTTCTTC,CATSTPPRAQQFF
TRBJ1-1,.,TRBV25-1,TRBD1,TGTGCCAGCAGTGGGACAGGGTGGGGAGCTTTCTTT,CASSGTGWGAFF
TRBJ2-7,.,TRBV2,.,TGTGCCAGTCTTGAGGCCGAGAGCTCCTACGAGCAGTACTTC,CASLEAESSYEQYF
TRBJ2-4,.,TRBV29-1,.,TGCAGCGTTGTTTATGGGTCTAAAAACATTCAGTACTTC,CSVVYGSKNIQYF
TRBJ2-1,.,TRBV5-4,.,TGTGCCAGCAGCTTGGGCCGGGGAAGCGGAGGTGTGGATGAGCAGTTCTTC,CASSLGRGSGGVDEQFF
TRBJ1-5,.,TRBV20-1,.,TGCAGTGCTAGAGAAGGCGGCCGCCGGGGGAATCAGCCCCAGCATTTT,CSAREGGRRGNQPQHF
TRBJ2-5,.,TRBV20-1,.,TGCAGTGCTAGTGAGGAAAGCGAGACCCAGTACTTC,CSASEESETQYF
TRBJ2-4,.,TRBV20-1,.,TGCAGTGCTAACGGGCTCGGAAACATTCAGTACTTC,CSANGLGNIQYF
TRBJ1-2,once,TRBV4-2,TRBD1,TGTGCCAGCAGCCAAGATGGGGGCCGCAGGGGGCCCCATGGCTACACCTTC,CASSQDGGRRGPHGYTF
TRBJ2-7,.,TRBV2,.,TGTGCCAGCACTGAGGAGATTACAGTCTCCTACGAGCAGTACTTC,CASTEEITVSYEQYF
TRBJ2-3,few,TRBV7-9,.,TGTGCCAGTGGGGGCAGGGGCACAGATACGCAGTATTTT,CASGGRGTDTQYF
TRBJ2-1,.,TRBV11-2,TRBD2,TGTGCCAGCAGCTCCGAAGACGGGGGGAGGCAGTTCTTC,CASSSEDGGRQFF
TRBJ1-2,.,TRBV4-3,TRBD1,TGCGCCAGCAGCCAAGATTGGGGACAGGGGATTCATGGCTACACCTTC,CASSQDWGQGIHGYTF
TRBJ2-3,.,TRBV29-1,TRBD2,TGCAGCGTTGATATGGGAGGCAGCGGGGGCTCCCGCTTGCGCACAGATACGCAGTATTTT,CSVDMGGSGGSRLRTDTQYF
TRBJ1-6,.,TRBV5-4,.,TGTGCCAGCAGCTCCGGCGGCCGGGGACCGCAGGGGTCACCCCTCCACTTT,CASSSGGRGPQGSPLHF
TRBJ2-3,.,TRBV20-1,.,TGCAGTGCTGGAGGGCTTGGGGCAGATACGCAGTATTTT,CSAGGLGADTQYF
TRBJ2-3,.,TRBV20-1,TRBD2,TGCAGTGCTAGAGATCTCAGGACTAGCGAAGATACGCAGTATTTT,CSARDLRTSEDTQYF
TRBJ1-2,.,TRBV7-2,.,TGTGCCAGCAGCCCCAGGCCAGGGACGGTTTCGGACTATGGCTACACCTTC,CASSPRPGTVSDYGYTF
TRBJ1-1,.,TRBV29-1,.,TGCAGCGTTGAGGCGGGGACGAACACTGAAGCTTTCTTT,CSVEAGTNTEAFF
TRBJ2-5,.,TRBV4-3,.,TGCGCCAGCAGCCAAGATCTAAAACGGGAGACCCAGTACTTC,CASSQDLKRETQYF
TRBJ2-7,.,TRBV2,TRBD2,TGTGCCAGCCGAACAGGTCCTCCAGGACTAGCGGCCTTC,CASRTGPPGLAAF
TRBJ2-3,.,TRBV3-1,TRBD1,TGTGCCAGCAGCCAAGCCGGGACAGCCCAACCGCAGTATTTT,CASSQAGTAQPQYF
TRBJ1-5,.,TRBV25-1,.,TGTGCCAGCAGTGCCAGCCAGGGTCAGCCCCAGCATTTT,CASSASQGQPQHF
TRBJ2-7,.,TRBV9,.,TGTGCCAGCAGCCCCCGGACGGCCCTCTACGAGCAGTACTTC,CASSPRTALYEQYF
TRBJ2-1,.,TRBV24-1,TRBD1,TGTGCCACCAGTGATTCTATGGGACAGGGTTACAATGAGCAGTTCTTC,CATSDSMGQGYNEQFF
TRBJ2-5,.,TRBV3-1,.,TGTGCCAGCAGCCAAGGTCTTAGACAGACCCAGTACTTC,CASSQGLRQTQYF
TRBJ1-1,.,TRBV30,.,TGTGCCTGGAGTGTACAATCCCCGGCGGCTTTCTTT,CAWSVQSPAAFF
TRBJ2-5,.,TRBV3-1,.,TGTGCCAGCAGCCCCCAGGATAGCGGGACCCAGTACTTC,CASSPQDSGTQYF
TRBJ2-5,.,TRBV25-1,TRBD2,TGTGCCAGCAGTGCGTCAGCGGGGGGCCAAGAGACCCAGTACTTC,CASSASAGGQETQYF
TRBJ2-5,.,TRBV4-3,.,TGCGCCAGCGGTCTGTCCCCACAAGAGACCCAGTACTTC,CASGLSPQETQYF
TRBJ2-2,.,TRBV24-1,.,TGTGCCACCAGTGATCTGGATTGCGCGCGGGAGCTGTTTTTT,CATSDLDCARELFF
TRBJ1-5,.,TRBV5-6,.,TGTGCCAGCAGCTTGGCCGCCAGGGAGCCCCAGCATTTT,CASSLAAREPQHF
TRBJ1-1,.,TRBV3-1,.,TGTGCCAGCAGCCAAGTCCGTATAAACACTGAAGCTTTCTTT,CASSQVRINTEAFF
TRBJ1-3,.,TRBV2,.,TGTGCCAGCAGTGGGGGAAGCGCCTCTGGAAACACCATATATTTT,CASSGGSASGNTIYF
TRBJ2-3,few,TRBV6-5,.,TGTGCCAGCAGGGATAGCACAGATACGCAGTATTTT,CASRDSTDTQYF
TRBJ1-6,.,TRBV4-2,.,TGTGCCAGCAGCCAAGAGTCCAGGGTCGGCAATTCACCCCTCCACTTT,CASSQESRVGNSPLHF
TRBJ2-3,.,TRBV5-1,TRBD1,TGCGCCAGCAGCTCGCAAGGACAGGGGAGCACAGATACGCAGTATTTT,CASSSQGQGSTDTQYF
TRBJ2-5,.,TRBV15,TRBD2,TGTGCCACCAGCAGAGAAGGACGCCGGGAGGGGTTTGGGGAGACCCAGTACTTC,CATSREGRREGFGETQYF
TRBJ1-4,.,TRBV7-2,.,TGTGCCAGCAGCTTAGCTACAGGGTGGCGTGAAAAACTGTTTTTT,CASSLATGWREKLFF
TRBJ1-1,.,TRBV14,.,TGTGCCAGCAGCCGCGAGCAGGGTACGACTGAAGCTTTCTTT,CASSREQGTTEAFF
TRBJ2-1,.,TRBV5-1,.,TGCGCCAGCAGCTCCCCTGATGGGGTACACAATGAGCAGTTCTTC,CASSSPDGVHNEQFF
TRBJ1-4,.,TRBV5-6,.,TGTGCCAGCAGCTTGGGCAGGCGAAATGAAAAACTGTTTTTT,CASSLGRRNEKLFF
TRBJ2-5,.,TRBV10-3,TRBD2,TGTGCCATCAGTGCCTCGGGGAAGCTAGCGGGGGAGACCCAGTACTTC,CAISASGKLAGETQYF
TRBJ1-2,.,TRBV6-5,.,TGTGCCAGCAGTTACTCGTCCGGATTGTATGGCTACACCTTC,CASSYSSGLYGYTF